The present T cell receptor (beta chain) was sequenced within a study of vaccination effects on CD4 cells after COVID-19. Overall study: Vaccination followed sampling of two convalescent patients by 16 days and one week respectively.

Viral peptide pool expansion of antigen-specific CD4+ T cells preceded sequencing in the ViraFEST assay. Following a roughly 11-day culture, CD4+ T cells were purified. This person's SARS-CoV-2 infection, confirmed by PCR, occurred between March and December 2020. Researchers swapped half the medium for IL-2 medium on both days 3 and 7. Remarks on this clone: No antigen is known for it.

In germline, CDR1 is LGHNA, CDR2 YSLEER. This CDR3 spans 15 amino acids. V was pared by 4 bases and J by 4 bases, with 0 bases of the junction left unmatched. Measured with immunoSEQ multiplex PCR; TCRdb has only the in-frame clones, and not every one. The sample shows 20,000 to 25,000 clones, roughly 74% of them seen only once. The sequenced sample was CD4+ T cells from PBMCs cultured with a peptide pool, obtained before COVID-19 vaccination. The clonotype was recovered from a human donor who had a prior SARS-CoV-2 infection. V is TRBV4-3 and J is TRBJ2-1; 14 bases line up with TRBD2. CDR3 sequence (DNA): TGCGCCAGCAGCCGACTAGCGGGAGGGTACAATGAGCAGTTCTTC. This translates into CASSRLAGGYNEQFF.